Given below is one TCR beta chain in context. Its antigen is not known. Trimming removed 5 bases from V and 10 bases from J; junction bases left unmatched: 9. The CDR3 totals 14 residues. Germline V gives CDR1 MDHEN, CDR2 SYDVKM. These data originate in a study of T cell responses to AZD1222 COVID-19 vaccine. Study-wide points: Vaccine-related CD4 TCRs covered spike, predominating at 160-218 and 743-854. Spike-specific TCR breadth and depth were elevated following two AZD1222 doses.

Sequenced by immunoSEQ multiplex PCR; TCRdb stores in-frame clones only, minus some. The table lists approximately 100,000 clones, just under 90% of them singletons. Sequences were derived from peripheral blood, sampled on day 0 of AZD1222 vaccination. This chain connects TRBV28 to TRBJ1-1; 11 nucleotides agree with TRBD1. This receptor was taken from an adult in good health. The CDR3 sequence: CASSPPGQGVGAFF. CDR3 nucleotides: TGTGCCAGCAGTCCCCCGGGACAGGGGGTTGGAGCTTTCTTT.